Listed below are T cell receptor beta chains from one sample, sequenced in a study of T cell clusters in autoimmune cytopenias. TCRdb reprocessed the multiplex PCR reads and stores each CDR3 protein as one record, lacking DNA. Recorded here are about 6,700 distinct CDR3 sequences; the top ten clones represent around 4.8%. These records were also assigned to another study, of T cell repertoires in aging, cancer and after chemotherapy.

Sequenced: peripheral blood. The receptors come from a human donor in good health. Both conserved end residues are part of each CDR3. The order of the fields is CDR3 protein, J gene, clone size, V gene. Part of the rows lack a size; the others show once, few, many or a class for expanded clones.

cdr3_aa: CASSDAPRAEGEQYF; j_call: TRBJ2-7; clone_size: .; v_call: TRBV6-5
cdr3_aa: CASSPIRRFRNGYTF; j_call: TRBJ1-2; clone_size: .; v_call: TRBV11-2
cdr3_aa: CASSRDRPSRNEQFF; j_call: TRBJ2-1; clone_size: medium-sized; v_call: TRBV11-1
cdr3_aa: CASSLGVWVGQPQHF; j_call: TRBJ1-5; clone_size: .; v_call: TRBV12-3/TRBV12-4
cdr3_aa: CASSSTGTGGLETQYF; j_call: TRBJ2-5; clone_size: .; v_call: TRBV7-2
cdr3_aa: CASQTVNNSPLHF; j_call: TRBJ1-6; clone_size: medium-sized; v_call: TRBV19
cdr3_aa: CSVAGDRGLYGYTF; j_call: TRBJ1-2; clone_size: medium-sized; v_call: TRBV29-1
cdr3_aa: CASSPIYRGPNQPQHF; j_call: TRBJ1-5; clone_size: .; v_call: TRBV27
cdr3_aa: CATRRDSYNEQFF; j_call: TRBJ2-1; clone_size: .; v_call: TRBV6-2/TRBV6-3
cdr3_aa: CASSSWGDGERFF; j_call: TRBJ2-1; clone_size: .; v_call: TRBV7-9
cdr3_aa: CASSHIDSVAYVYGYTF; j_call: TRBJ1-2; clone_size: .; v_call: TRBV7-4
cdr3_aa: CASSLSPSGRGELFF; j_call: TRBJ2-2; clone_size: .; v_call: TRBV7-2
cdr3_aa: CASSSNWPGLPQHF; j_call: TRBJ1-5; clone_size: medium-sized; v_call: TRBV6-2/TRBV6-3
cdr3_aa: CSVWGSGGSSYNEQFF; j_call: TRBJ2-1; clone_size: medium-sized; v_call: TRBV29-1
cdr3_aa: CASSPAGTGGSYEQYF; j_call: TRBJ2-7; clone_size: medium-sized; v_call: TRBV18
cdr3_aa: CSATNGLAGGRYSYEQYF; j_call: TRBJ2-7; clone_size: .; v_call: TRBV20-1
cdr3_aa: CASSLVGLAGEVQFF; j_call: TRBJ2-1; clone_size: .; v_call: TRBV7-6
cdr3_aa: CASSYGGRYNEQFF; j_call: TRBJ2-1; clone_size: .; v_call: TRBV6-5
cdr3_aa: CAWQRDPMSQELFF; j_call: TRBJ2-2; clone_size: medium-sized; v_call: TRBV30
cdr3_aa: CASSGRVHNSPLHF; j_call: TRBJ1-6; clone_size: .; v_call: TRBV5-5
cdr3_aa: CASSIGTTGVETQYF; j_call: TRBJ2-5; clone_size: medium-sized; v_call: TRBV19
cdr3_aa: CASRIDAITYEQYF; j_call: TRBJ2-7; clone_size: medium-sized; v_call: TRBV6-5
cdr3_aa: CASSYSGQGNNEQFF; j_call: TRBJ2-1; clone_size: medium-sized; v_call: TRBV6-6
cdr3_aa: CSAGTADEKLFF; j_call: TRBJ1-4; clone_size: medium-sized; v_call: TRBV29-1
cdr3_aa: CASSIPGQGNYNEQFF; j_call: TRBJ2-1; clone_size: .; v_call: TRBV5-6
cdr3_aa: CAWDRVGTEAFF; j_call: TRBJ1-1; clone_size: medium-sized; v_call: TRBV30
cdr3_aa: CASKHDYGYTF; j_call: TRBJ1-2; clone_size: medium-sized; v_call: TRBV6-5
cdr3_aa: CASSELRRDQKAYEQYF; j_call: TRBJ2-7; clone_size: medium-sized; v_call: TRBV6-1
cdr3_aa: CASSAFYRGLYGYTF; j_call: TRBJ1-2; clone_size: .; v_call: TRBV4-3
cdr3_aa: CATSDLGAGQGTDTQYF; j_call: TRBJ2-3; clone_size: .; v_call: TRBV24-1
cdr3_aa: CASSVDRGYTGELFF; j_call: TRBJ2-2; clone_size: medium-sized; v_call: TRBV5-6
cdr3_aa: CASSTRTGRAFF; j_call: TRBJ1-1; clone_size: .; v_call: TRBV5-4